This record covers a single TCR beta chain. These data come from a study of blood T cell repertoires in COVID-19. V was trimmed by 5 bases and J by 5 bases, leaving 6 bases between them. Germline CDR1 SGHTA, CDR2 FQGNSA. The CDR3 loop spans 11 amino acids. Study processing details: Amplified reference gene primers provided the basis for estimating nucleated cell counts. Libraries were prepared by immunoSEQ multiplex PCR; TCRdb keeps only in-frame clonotypes and omits some of them. The V and J calls and clone size are taken from that table; D and trimming were inferred from the DNA. The sample holds under 250,000 clones; 70% to 90% are singletons and the top ten take about 2.5%. It was during active infection that Seattle patients were enrolled and then longitudinally followed.

The chain employs TRBV7-2 and TRBJ2-5, with D uncertain. The receptor's source is a woman in her 70s with COVID-19, enrolled during active disease. Sequencing used peripheral blood. This chain's CDR3 is CASSPSETQYF. The CDR3 DNA is TGTGCCAGCAGCCCCTCGGAGACCCAGTACTTC.